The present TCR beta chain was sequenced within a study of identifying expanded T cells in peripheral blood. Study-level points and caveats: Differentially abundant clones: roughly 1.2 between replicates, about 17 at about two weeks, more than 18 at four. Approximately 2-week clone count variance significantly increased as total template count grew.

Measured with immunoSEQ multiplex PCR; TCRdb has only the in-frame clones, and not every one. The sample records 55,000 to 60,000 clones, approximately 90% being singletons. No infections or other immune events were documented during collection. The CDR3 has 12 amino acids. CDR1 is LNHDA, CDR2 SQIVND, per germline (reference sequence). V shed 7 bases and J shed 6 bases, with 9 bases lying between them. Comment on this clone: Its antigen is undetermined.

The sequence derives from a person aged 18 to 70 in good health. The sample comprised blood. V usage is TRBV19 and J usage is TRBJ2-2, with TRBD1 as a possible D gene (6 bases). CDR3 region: CASINRAGELFF. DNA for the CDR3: TGTGCCAGTATCAACAGGGCCGGGGAGCTGTTTTTT.